This T cell receptor beta chain stems from a study of cytomegalovirus exposure and HLA in healthy donors. General study results and limits: In vitro experiments confirmed that a few CMV-associated chains were specific for CMV antigens. When analyzed later, a missense DCLRE1C variant was found to be linked to TCR beta V- and J-gene trimming. An analysis was carried out at a later point. It showed that HLA-associated TCR beta chains were more clonally expanded than equally common non-associated chains. Donor immune exposure was known only as CMV serostatus.

V shed 0 bases and J shed 8 bases, with 17 bases lying between them. The CDR3 runs 15 residues. Germline-derived CDR1 and CDR2 are SGDLS and YYNGEE. About this clone: Its antigen is currently unknown.

PCR involved 60 Vbeta and 13 Jbeta primers. Sequencing was performed with immunoSEQ multiplex PCR; in TCRdb, only in-frame clones are kept and a portion is missing. Altogether about 100,000 clones are present, around 79% being singletons, with the ten largest covering 3% to 3.5%. This TCR derives from a woman between 40 and 50 years old in good health and CMV-seronegative. Material for sequencing was PBMCs. V gene TRBV9 combines with J gene TRBJ1-1; D uncertain. In nucleotides, the CDR3 is TGTGCCAGCAGCGTAGGTGGAGGAAAGGCAACCGAAGCTTTCTTT. Its translation is CASSVGGGKATEAFF.